A selection of T cell receptor beta chains follows, all from one sample in a study of cytomegalovirus exposure and HLA in healthy donors. Profiling relied on immunoSEQ multiplex PCR, and the TCRdb table lists in-frame clones only, not all of them. Of approximately 100,000 clones detected, around 80% appear once; the ten largest clones hold just under 4%. Sequenced material: PBMCs. These receptors came from a woman in her forties or fifties in good health and CMV-seropositive. The conserved cysteine and the conserved F or W are not part of the CDR3 here. A D gene is named only where the DNA matches it firmly.

CDR3 protein | J gene | V gene | D gene
ASSPGTENTEAF | TRBJ1-1 | TRBV18 | TRBD1
ASSPRDRDTEAF | TRBJ1-1 | TRBV7-3 | TRBD1
ASSRRQNNEQF | TRBJ2-1 | TRBV4-1 | -
ASSGKQGALRETQY | TRBJ2-5 | TRBV2 | TRBD1
ASSFSPTGAETQY | TRBJ2-5 | TRBV5-6 | TRBD1
ASSLSVGGEKLF | TRBJ1-4 | TRBV7-6 | -
SVEVGRWAF | TRBJ1-1 | TRBV29-1 | -
AWSVPVYPYEQY | TRBJ2-7 | TRBV30 | -
ASREAILHEQY | - | TRBV6-1 | -
ASSIGTGFRSEAF | TRBJ1-1 | TRBV19 | -
ASSVGAVGPMNTEAF | TRBJ1-1 | TRBV9 | -
ASSELRDSPYNEQF | TRBJ2-1 | TRBV2 | -
ASSSGLAVGELF | TRBJ2-2 | TRBV6-5 | TRBD2
ASRQGTDTQY | TRBJ2-3 | TRBV12-5 | -
ASSPPAGYEQY | TRBJ2-7 | TRBV18 | TRBD2
ASSPGTSVSGANVLT | TRBJ2-6 | TRBV9 | -
ASSQGHSNYGYT | TRBJ1-2 | TRBV5-1 | -
ASSFTSGRSYEQY | - | TRBV5-1 | TRBD2
ASSLGYSRRTDTQY | TRBJ2-3 | TRBV11-2 | -
ASSLMDRGNTEAF | TRBJ1-1 | TRBV13 | TRBD1
ASSSGTSYNEQF | TRBJ2-1 | TRBV5-4 | -
ASSRTSGRYNEQF | TRBJ2-1 | TRBV27 | TRBD2
ASSPLEYTETQY | TRBJ2-5 | TRBV18 | -
ASSVAGVAGGKNEQF | TRBJ2-1 | TRBV9 | TRBD2
ASSYSFEGTQY | TRBJ2-5 | TRBV6-5 | -
ASSLGQGTTGELF | TRBJ2-2 | TRBV5-1 | -
ASSLPLASSYNEQF | TRBJ2-1 | TRBV18 | -
ASSVEGGGSGNTIY | TRBJ1-3 | TRBV9 | TRBD1
ASSLARSGMSSYNEQF | TRBJ2-1 | TRBV7-8 | -
ASSQELKDIWSSYNSPLH | TRBJ1-6 | TRBV4-1 | -
ASSFWGETDTQY | TRBJ2-3 | TRBV11-2 | -
AWSGQGTYNQPQH | TRBJ1-5 | TRBV30 | -
ASSLAGSEQY | - | TRBV11-2 | -
ASSLSGNNQPQH | TRBJ1-5 | TRBV11-2 | -
ASFTANTEAF | TRBJ1-1 | TRBV5-1 | -
ASSASGTGGETQY | TRBJ2-5 | TRBV25-1 | TRBD1
AISGHLTDTQY | TRBJ2-3 | TRBV10-3 | -
ASSQDDNLNHPRPRQPQH | TRBJ1-5 | TRBV14 | -
AWSPLTGGREKLF | TRBJ1-4 | TRBV30 | TRBD1
ASNLSYSNQPQH | TRBJ1-5 | TRBV7-6 | -
ASSLQGLNTGELF | TRBJ2-2 | TRBV5-8 | -
ASSPDRGKNIQY | TRBJ2-4 | TRBV5-1 | TRBD1
ASSGTSGVTYNEQF | TRBJ2-1 | TRBV19 | TRBD2
ASSHGTGGVQPQH | TRBJ1-5 | TRBV19 | TRBD1
ASSPRTVLAGDSYEQY | TRBJ2-7 | TRBV7-8 | TRBD2
SSSLGGGGGNTEAF | TRBJ1-1 | TRBV7-9 | -
SVGRVGTEAF | TRBJ1-1 | TRBV29-1 | -
ASRTGNSPLH | TRBJ1-6 | TRBV5-1 | -